A single sample gave rise to the 21 T cell receptor beta chains below, sequenced in a study of blood T cell repertoires in COVID-19. The data were produced by immunoSEQ multiplex PCR, yet TCRdb's version contains in-frame clones alone and is incomplete. In the table there are about 180,000 clones, more than 70% of which are singletons. Material: PBMCs or T cells enriched from blood (not recorded which). The receptors were sampled from a man aged 40-49 years who had recovered from COVID-19.

This clone was recorded many times. The chain joins TRBV5-4 to TRBJ2-1; 10 bases line up with TRBD1. Germline loops: CDR1 SGHNT, CDR2 YYREEE (reference sequence). The CDR3 covers 15 residues. The trim removed 1 base at V and 6 bases at J, leaving 4 bases unmatched. The chain's CDR3 is CASSLSGQGGNEQFF. CDR3 DNA: TGTGCCAGCAGCTTGTCCGGACAGGGGGGCAATGAGCAGTTCTTC.

The V call is TRBV28, the J call TRBJ1-1, with 8 nucleotides matching TRBD1. This CDR3 has 16 residues. Germline V gene lookup returns CDR1 MDHEN and CDR2 SYDVKM. V was clipped by 6 bases and J by 1 base; unmatched bases: 10. CDR3 DNA: TGTGCCAGCAGCCGGACAGGGCTCGGGAGGAACACTGAAGCTTTCTTT. The encoded protein is CASSRTGLGRNTEAFF.

This clone has a handful of counts. The chain recombines TRBV28 with TRBJ1-5; D perhaps matches TRBD1 (6 bases). The CDR3 covers 15 residues. Per germline, CDR1 MDHEN and CDR2 SYDVKM. Trimming took off 7 bases at V and 2 bases at J, with 15 bases between the two ends. This chain's CDR3 is CASNTRGEGNQPQHF. The CDR3 DNA is TGTGCCAGCAATACCAGGGGAGAGGGCAATCAGCCCCAGCATTTT.

The sample holds one count of this clone. The chain couples TRBV7-9 to TRBJ2-5, with a possible D match to TRBD2 (5 bases). The V and J ends lost 11 bases and 7 bases respectively, with 14 bases between them. Germline CDR1 SEHNR, CDR2 FQNEAQ (reference sequence). This CDR3 comprises 11 residues. The CDR3 sequence: CACASEATQYF. CDR3 sequence (DNA): TGTGCCTGCGCGTCGGAGGCGACCCAGTACTTC.

This chain joins TRBV7-3 and TRBJ2-1, with 11 bases identical to TRBD1. Losses at the gene ends were 5 bases for V and 4 bases for J; bases not matched to a gene: 4. The length of the CDR3 is 15 residues. Germline CDR1 is SGHTA and CDR2 is FQGTGA. The CDR3 coding sequence is TGTGCCAGCAGCCGGGACAGGGGGGAATACAATGAGCAGTTCTTC. Translation: CASSRDRGEYNEQFF.

The rearrangement links TRBV5-1 to TRBJ1-1, with TRBD1 matching over 8 bases. This CDR3 comprises 15 residues. From germline, CDR1 is SGHRS and CDR2 YFSETQ. Trimming cost V 4 bases and J 1 base; bases outside gene matches: 6. CDR3 region: CASSVTGTGNTEAFF. CDR3 bases: TGCGCCAGCAGCGTAACCGGGACAGGGAACACTGAAGCTTTCTTT.

This CDR3 reads CASSVTRQGEAFF. In DNA, the CDR3 is TGTGCCAGCAGCGTAACTCGACAGGGGGAAGCTTTCTTT. This sequence joins TRBV9 and TRBJ1-1; TRBD1 agrees at 8 bases. CDR1 is SGDLS, CDR2 YYNGEE, per germline. This CDR3 has 13 residues. The ends lost 1 base at V and 8 bases at J; junction bases unmatched: 4.

The gene calls are TRBV28 and TRBJ2-2; a weak D match, TRBD2 (5 bases). This CDR3 region has 17 residues. Trimming took 6 bases from V and 5 from J, leaving 22 bases between them. Germline V gene sequence: CDR1 MDHEN, CDR2 SYDVKM. CDR3 sequence (DNA): TGTGCCAGCAGCCCGAGAAAAGTCGCCCCGGGGACCGGGGAGCTGTTTTTT. Translated, it gives CASSPRKVAPGTGELFF.

The V call is TRBV7-3, the J call TRBJ2-5; D might be TRBD1 (5 bases). The CDR3 runs to 13 residues. Germline assignment: CDR1 SGHTA and CDR2 FQGTGA. V lost 5 bases and J lost 4, with 11 bases in between. As DNA, the CDR3 is TGTGCCAGCAGCCCTCAGGGTCGAGAGACCCAGTACTTC. It is translated as CASSPQGRETQYF.

The gene calls are TRBV6-5 and TRBJ1-2, with D maybe TRBD1 (5 bases). Deletions cut 2 bases from V and 0 bases from J, with 7 bases between. The germline CDR1 and CDR2 sequences are MNHEY and SVGAGI. This CDR3 contains 14 residues. CDR3 coding DNA: TGTGCCAGCAGTTACGGGGGGACTAACTATGGCTACACCTTC. This gives the protein CASSYGGTNYGYTF.

This sequence joins TRBV9 and TRBJ1-2, with 8 bases identical to TRBD1. Germline CDR1 and CDR2: SGDLS and YYNGEE. This CDR3 region has 14 residues. The V gene end was trimmed by 4 bases and the J gene end by 4 bases; junction bases not matched to a gene: 6. The CDR3 bases are TGTGCCAGCAGCCCAGGACAGGGAGTCTATGGCTACACCTTC. It translates to CASSPGQGVYGYTF.

The genes are TRBV19 and TRBJ1-5; D possibly corresponds to TRBD1 (5 bases). Germline-derived CDR1 and CDR2 are LNHDA and SQIVND (reference sequence). V lost 7 bases and J lost 5, with 27 bases in between. CDR3 length equals 18 residues. The CDR3 region is CASKRVDFGAGIHQPQHF. The CDR3, as DNA: TGTGCCAGTAAGCGGGTCGATTTTGGGGCAGGAATCCATCAGCCCCAGCATTTT.

V and J are TRBV27 and TRBJ2-3, with D perhaps matching TRBD1 (5 bases). CDR1 MNHEY and CDR2 SMNVEV come from the germline V gene (reference sequence). The CDR3 has 20 residues. Trimming took off 4 bases at V and 3 bases at J, with 29 bases between the two ends. This chain's CDR3 is CASSSLNPAWQGDRTDTQYF. The CDR3 DNA reads as TGTGCCAGCAGTTCGCTAAATCCCGCCTGGCAGGGTGATAGGACAGATACGCAGTATTTT.

In nucleotides, the CDR3 is TGCGCCAGCAGCCAAGAAGTCGCGGGTTGGGCCTATAATTCACCCCTCCACTTT. Residues: CASSQEVAGWAYNSPLHF. The chain has TRBV4-1 and TRBJ1-6; D not certain. Germline V CDR1 and CDR2: MGHRA, YSYEKL. V dropped 0 bases and J dropped 2 bases, with 14 bases sitting between them. The CDR3 loop spans 18 amino acids.

The chain recombines TRBV5-1 with TRBJ2-6; a weak D match, TRBD1 (6 bases). V was clipped by 5 bases and J by 3 bases, with 15 bases between them. Germline values: CDR1 SGHRS, CDR2 YFSETQ. The CDR3 has 16 residues. The CDR3 loop is CASSSVGANGANVLTF. CDR3 bases: TGCGCCAGCAGTTCGGTGGGGGCGAATGGGGCCAACGTCCTGACTTTC.

CDR3 DNA sequence: TGTGCCACCAGCACCCACAGGGGCGATGAGCAGTTCTTC. It specifies CATSTHRGDEQFF. The J gene is TRBJ2-1, the V gene TRBV15; 7 nucleotides agree with TRBD1. The CDR3 length is 13 residues. V lost 4 bases to trimming and J lost 8 bases; unmatched junction nucleotides: 5. Germline CDR1 reads LNHNV; CDR2 reads YYDKDF (reference sequence).

This rearrangement joins TRBV19 to TRBJ1-4; D perhaps matches TRBD1 (6 bases). CDR3 length: 15 amino acids. Trimming pared 4 bases from V and 8 bases from J, leaving 17 bases between. CDR1 and CDR2 (germline): LNHDA, SQIVND (reference sequence). For the CDR3, the DNA is TGTGCCAGTAGTACCTCGACAGGAGGACGCGAAAAACTGTTTTTT. This encodes CASSTSTGGREKLFF.

This clone was recorded a few times. CDR3 DNA: TGTGCCAGCAGTGTCCGACTAGTCGACGAGCAGTACTTC. Its translation is CASSVRLVDEQYF. This sequence joins TRBV2 and TRBJ2-7, with D perhaps matching TRBD2 (6 bases). This CDR3 region has 13 residues. Germline V gene lookup returns CDR1 SNHLY and CDR2 FYNNEI. V was clipped by 4 bases and J by 5 bases, with 12 bases between them.

The chain employs TRBV25-1 and TRBJ1-1; the D gene is possibly TRBD1 (5 bases). This CDR3 region has 15 residues. Looked up from germline, CDR1 is MGHDK and CDR2 is SYGVNS. Trimming removed 1 base at V and 0 bases at J, with 9 bases between. The CDR3 loop is CASSEFGAMNTEAFF. CDR3 sequence (DNA): TGTGCCAGCAGTGAATTTGGGGCAATGAACACTGAAGCTTTCTTT.

J is TRBJ2-5 and V is TRBV5-1; tentatively, D is TRBD2 (6 bases). The CDR3 extends over 15 amino acids. In germline, CDR1 is SGHRS, CDR2 YFSETQ. V gave up 0 bases and J gave up 0 bases, with 9 bases separating them. CDR3 sequence (DNA): TGCGCCAGCAGCTTGGCCCCGGGAGACCAAGAGACCCAGTACTTC. Its translation is CASSLAPGDQETQYF.

The rearrangement links TRBV11-3 to TRBJ1-1, with 7 nucleotides matching TRBD1. The CDR3 covers 18 residues. Germline CDR1 reads SGHNT; CDR2 reads YENEEA. V lost 1 base to trimming and J lost 5 bases; unmatched junction nucleotides: 16. The CDR3 nucleotides are TGTGCCAGCAGCTTAGCCCCCCTACCCGTCGACAGGGCAACTGAAGCTTTCTTT. As protein: CASSLAPLPVDRATEAFF.